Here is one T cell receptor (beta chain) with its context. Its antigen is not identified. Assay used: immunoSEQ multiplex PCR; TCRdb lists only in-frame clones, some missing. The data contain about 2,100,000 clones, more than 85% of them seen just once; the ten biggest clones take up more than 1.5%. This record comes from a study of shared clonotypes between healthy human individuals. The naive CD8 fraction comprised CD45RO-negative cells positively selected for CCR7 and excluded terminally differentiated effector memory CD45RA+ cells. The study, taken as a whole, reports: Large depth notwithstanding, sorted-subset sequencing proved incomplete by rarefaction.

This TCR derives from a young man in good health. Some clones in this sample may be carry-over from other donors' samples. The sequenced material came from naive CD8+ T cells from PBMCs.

CDR3 sequence: CASSGQGRLGLNTEAFF. For the CDR3, the DNA is TGTGCCAGCAGTGGACAGGGGCGGTTGGGGTTGAACACTGAAGCTTTCTTT. The gene calls are TRBV28 and TRBJ1-1; 9 bases are a match to TRBD1. Per the germline V gene, CDR1 is MDHEN and CDR2 is SYDVKM. The CDR3 length is 17 residues. Trimming cost V 5 bases and J 0 bases; bases outside gene matches: 10.